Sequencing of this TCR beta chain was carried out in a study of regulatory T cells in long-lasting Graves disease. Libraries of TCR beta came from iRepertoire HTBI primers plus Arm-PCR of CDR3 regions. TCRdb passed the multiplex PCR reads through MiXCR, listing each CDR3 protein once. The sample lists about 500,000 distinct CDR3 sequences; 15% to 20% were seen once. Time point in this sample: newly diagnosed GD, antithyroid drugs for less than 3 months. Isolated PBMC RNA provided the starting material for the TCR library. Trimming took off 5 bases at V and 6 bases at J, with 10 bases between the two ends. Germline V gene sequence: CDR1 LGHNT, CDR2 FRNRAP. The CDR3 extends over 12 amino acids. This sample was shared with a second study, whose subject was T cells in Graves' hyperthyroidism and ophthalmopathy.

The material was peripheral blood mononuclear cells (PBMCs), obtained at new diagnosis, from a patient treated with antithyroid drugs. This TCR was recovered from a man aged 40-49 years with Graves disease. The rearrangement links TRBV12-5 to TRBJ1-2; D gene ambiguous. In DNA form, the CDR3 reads TGTGCTAGTGGTCCGGACGGGCATGGCTACACCTTC. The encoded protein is CASGPDGHGYTF.